The clone carrying this TCR beta chain was observed a few times. Its antigen is not known. The data were taken from a study of T cell repertoires in cytomegalovirus infection. Turning to the study itself: Indications came from public TCR beta signatures; they pointed to CMV infection and to a matching HLA type. The study, taken as a whole, reports: In two of eight donors, the top clonotype was HLA-C-restricted CMV-specific. Carriers of CMV and the relevant HLA type were discriminated by public TCR beta frequency.

TCRdb re-analysed the reads in MiXCR, keeping a single row per CDR3 protein. The sample holds about 530,000 distinct CDR3 sequences, about 26% seen once. CDR3 length: 14 amino acids. V gave up 5 bases and J gave up 1 base; unmatched junction bases: 5. Per the germline V gene, CDR1 is DFQATT and CDR2 is SNEGSKA (reference sequence). This sequence was found in a human donor in good health (CMV status not recorded). Some clones in this sample may be carry-over from other donors' samples. The V call is TRBV20-1, the J call TRBJ2-3, with 8 bases that match TRBD1. Sequencing was performed on PBMCs. In DNA, the CDR3 is TGCAGTGCTTTCAGGGGGCATCGCACAGATACGCAGTATTTT. Its translation is CSAFRGHRTDTQYF.